These T cell receptor beta chains were read from a single sample in a study of blood T cells in healthy people across ages. One entry per CDR3 protein, called by TCRdb with MiXCR from the 5' RACE reads. The data contain 500,000 to 550,000 distinct CDR3 sequences, about 24% of them singletons. The same data also went into a second study, on T cells of mothers and their children.

The sample taken for sequencing was blood. The receptors derive from a boy aged 5-17 years in good health. Each CDR3 is given with its conserved first and last residue. A D gene is named only where the DNA matches it firmly. The size field is filled for only some rows; it gives once, few, many or a size class.

J,D,V,size,CDR3,DNA
TRBJ2-2,-,TRBV20-1,-,CSARDFGPGGITGELFF,-
TRBJ1-6,-,TRBV3-1,few,CASSPGVSSPLHF,TGTGCCAGCAGCCCAGGGGTCTCTTCACCCCTCCACTTT
TRBJ1-1,-,TRBV28,-,CASSRRQENTGAFF,TGTGCCAGCAGCAGAAGACAGGAGAACACTGGAGCTTTCTTT
TRBJ2-5,-,TRBV7-7,-,CASSSCGGGRTQYF,TGTGCTAGCAGCTCCTGTGGTGGGGGTAGGACCCAGTACTTC
TRBJ2-2,-,TRBV5-4,-,CASSSEGRAGELFF,TGTGCCAGCAGCTCCGAAGGACGGGCCGGGGAGCTGTTTTTT
TRBJ1-2,-,TRBV4-3,few,CASSQVSGNQELYTF,TGCGCCAGCAGCCAAGTCTCCGGGAATCAAGAACTCTACACCTTC
TRBJ2-3,-,TRBV7-2,-,CASSLGVGSRTDTQYF,TGTGCCAGCAGCTTAGGGGTGGGCAGCCGCACAGATACGCAGTATTTT
TRBJ2-5,TRBD1,TRBV4-1,few,CASSQDLIPSGQGKETQYF,TGCGCCAGCAGCCAAGACCTCATACCCTCAGGACAGGGGAAAGAGACCCAGTACTTC
TRBJ1-2,-,TRBV12-5,-,CASGLATGQYYGYTF,TGTGCTAGTGGTTTGGCAACAGGGCAGTACTATGGCTACACCTTC
TRBJ1-4,-,TRBV6-4,few,CASNFLGATNEKLFF,TGTGCCAGCAACTTCCTGGGGGCAACTAATGAAAAACTGTTTTTT
TRBJ2-1,-,TRBV28,few,CASSRGTLGSSYNEQFF,TGTGCCAGCAGTCGGGGGACACTCGGAAGCTCCTACAATGAGCAGTTCTTC
TRBJ2-7,-,TRBV15,-,CATSSGGSPTEQYF,TGTGCCACCAGCAGTGGGGGGTCCCCTACCGAGCAGTACTTC
TRBJ1-4,-,TRBV15,-,CATRDRRGAQEKLFF,TGTGCCACCAGAGATCGACGGGGGGCCCAGGAAAAACTGTTTTTT
TRBJ1-2,-,TRBV5-6,few,CASSSRGDYGYTF,TGTGCCAGCAGTTCCAGGGGTGACTATGGCTACACCTTC
TRBJ2-3,-,TRBV28,few,CASSSQTDTQYF,TGTGCCAGCAGTAGCCAGACAGATACGCAGTATTTT
TRBJ2-2,TRBD1,TRBV28,few,CASSLWGQGLAGELFF,TGTGCCAGCAGTTTATGGGGACAGGGTTTGGCCGGGGAGCTGTTTTTT
TRBJ2-7,-,TRBV5-8,-,CASSLALSWQGSYEQYF,TGTGCCAGCAGCTTGGCCCTGAGTTGGCAGGGGAGCTACGAGCAGTACTTC
TRBJ1-5,-,TRBV25-1,-,CASSDRQTNQPQHF,TGTGCCAGCAGCGATAGACAGACGAATCAGCCCCAGCATTTT
TRBJ1-6,-,TRBV7-8,-,CASSETGSSYNSPLHF,TGTGCCAGCAGCGAAACAGGGAGCTCCTATAATTCACCCCTCCACTTT
TRBJ2-4,-,TRBV20-1,-,CSAWQVENIQYF,TGCAGTGCTTGGCAGGTCGAAAACATTCAGTACTTC
TRBJ1-6,TRBD1,TRBV13,-,CASSTGTGSPLARISPLHF,TGTGCCAGCAGCACCGGGACAGGGTCCCCACTGGCTAGAATTTCACCCCTCCACTTT
TRBJ2-1,TRBD2,TRBV7-9,few,CASREGNGRSSYNEQFF,TGTGCCAGCAGGGAGGGTAACGGGAGGAGCTCCTACAATGAGCAGTTCTTC
TRBJ2-5,-,TRBV7-2,-,CASQRDTGRWTQYF,TGTGCCAGCCAGAGGGACACAGGGAGGTGGACCCAGTACTTC
TRBJ1-2,TRBD1,TRBV3-1,-,CASSLRVGQGTSFNYGYTF,TGTGCCAGCAGCCTCAGGGTTGGACAGGGGACCTCTTTTAACTATGGCTACACCTTC
TRBJ2-7,-,TRBV4-3,-,CASRNAAGEQYF,TGCGCCAGCAGGAATGCGGCGGGCGAGCAGTACTTC
TRBJ2-1,TRBD2,TRBV27,-,CASSFGTSGNNEQFF,TGTGCCAGCAGTTTTGGGACTAGCGGGAACAATGAGCAGTTCTTC
TRBJ2-5,-,TRBV6-6,many,CASRGQGGETQYF,TGTGCCAGCAGGGGCCAGGGGGGTGAGACCCAGTACTTC
TRBJ2-1,-,TRBV6-9,-,CASSLEPGHRYASYNEQFF,TGTGCCAGCAGTTTAGAGCCGGGACACCGCTACGCTTCCTACAATGAGCAGTTCTTC
TRBJ1-1,-,TRBV27,-,CASSLHRTVMNTEAFF,TGTGCCAGCAGTTTACACCGGACAGTTATGAACACTGAAGCTTTCTTT
TRBJ1-1,-,TRBV7-9,few,CASSKGLGAFF,TGTGCCAGCAGCAAAGGGCTGGGAGCTTTCTTT
TRBJ2-1,TRBD2,TRBV5-1,-,CASSLYETGGYNEQFF,TGCGCCAGCAGCTTGTATGAAACGGGAGGGTACAATGAGCAGTTCTTC
TRBJ1-2,-,TRBV7-9,few,CASSLDWGRAISHYGYTF,TGTGCCAGCAGCTTAGATTGGGGGCGCGCTATTTCTCACTATGGCTACACCTTC
TRBJ2-3,-,TRBV12-5,-,CASALGPPSTDTQYF,TGTGCTAGTGCCCTCGGACCTCCTAGCACAGATACGCAGTATTTT
TRBJ1-2,TRBD1,TRBV6-1,-,CASSPRAGGFTNYGYTF,TGTGCCAGCAGTCCACGGGCAGGGGGCTTTACTAACTATGGCTACACCTTC
TRBJ2-7,-,TRBV12-3/TRBV12-4,-,CASSSFTGSSYEQYF,TGTGCCAGCAGTTCTTTTACAGGGAGCTCCTACGAGCAGTACTTC
TRBJ2-5,TRBD1,TRBV12-3/TRBV12-4,-,CASSRDRTETQYF,TGTGCCAGCAGTCGGGACAGAACAGAGACCCAGTACTTC
TRBJ2-7,-,TRBV4-3,few,CASSQATGGLLYEQYF,TGCGCCAGCAGCCAAGCAACCGGGGGGCTACTCTACGAGCAGTACTTC
TRBJ2-7,-,TRBV7-2,few,CASSLGTLGYEQYF,TGTGCCAGCAGCCTAGGTACACTTGGCTACGAGCAGTACTTC
TRBJ2-1,TRBD2,TRBV7-9,few,CASSREGEQLF,TGTGCCAGCAGCCGGGAGGGTGAGCAGCTCTTC
TRBJ2-3,-,TRBV12-3/TRBV12-4,-,CASSPQRVGSDTQYF,TGTGCCAGCAGTCCTCAGCGGGTGGGCTCAGATACGCAGTATTTT
TRBJ2-7,-,TRBV12-3/TRBV12-4,few,CASSLTAGYEQYF,TGTGCCAGCAGTTTAACGGCAGGCTACGAGCAGTACTTC
TRBJ2-1,TRBD2,TRBV5-1,many,CASSTGTSENEQFF,TGCGCCAGCAGCACCGGGACTAGCGAAAATGAGCAGTTCTTC
TRBJ2-7,-,TRBV4-2,few,CASSQDRHFSYEQYF,TGTGCCAGCAGCCAAGATAGACACTTCTCCTACGAGCAGTACTTC
TRBJ1-5,-,TRBV7-2,-,CASSLVAREQPQHF,TGTGCCAGCAGCTTAGTAGCCCGAGAACAGCCCCAGCATTTT
TRBJ2-7,TRBD1,TRBV28,once,CASSGQGLAYEQYF,TGTGCCAGCAGCGGACAGGGGCTGGCTTACGAGCAGTACTTC
TRBJ2-3,TRBD2,TRBV20-1,-,CSARASGALITDTQCF,TGCAGTGCTAGAGCTAGCGGGGCCCTGATCACAGATACGCAGTGTTTT